The sequence of this TCR beta chain was determined in a study of cytomegalovirus exposure and HLA in healthy donors. To note about this clone: The antigen remains unidentified.

Both 60 Vbeta primers and 13 Jbeta primers went into the PCR. The method was immunoSEQ multiplex PCR; TCRdb's version includes in-frame clones alone and lacks a portion of them. The sample totals tens of thousands of clones. Study-level findings and limits: Reportedly, TCR beta sequences accurately predicted HLA-A and HLA-B alleles in most subjects. There were some V segments, including TRBV6-2 and TRBV6-3, excluded as indistinguishable. A previous analysis found most TCR beta V segments productive roughly 87% or roughly 30% of the time.

Germline V CDR1 and CDR2: SGHRS, YFSETQ. This CDR3 has 16 amino acids. V was pared by 3 bases and J by 3 bases, with 15 bases between. Sequencing input: PBMCs. V usage is TRBV5-1 and J usage is TRBJ1-4; D ambiguous. This sequence originates from a man aged 25 to 45 in good health and CMV-seropositive. The CDR3 reads CASSSPEEAPNEKLFF. DNA of the CDR3: TGCGCCAGCAGCTCCCCGGAAGAGGCGCCTAATGAAAAACTGTTTTTT. Based on the CDR3 plus reference TRBV5-1 and TRBJ1-4, the full variable domain is KAGVTQTPRYLIKTRGQQVTLSCSPISGHRSVSWYQQTPGQGLQFLFEYFSETQRNKGNFPGRFSGRQFSNSRSEMNVSTLELGDSALYLCASSSPEEAPNEKLFFGSGTQLSVL.